This TCR beta chain comes out of a study of blood T cell repertoires in COVID-19. TCRdb's table, derived via immunoSEQ multiplex PCR, lists solely in-frame clones and lacks some. The sample has approximately 150,000 clones, 84% seen once; the top ten hold roughly 8%. Either two negative PCRs, clearance, or symptom resolution qualified Cohort 3 donors as recovered. V gave up 7 bases and J gave up 3 bases, with 4 bases separating them. In germline, CDR1 is LNHDA, CDR2 SQIVND (reference sequence). This CDR3 has 12 amino acids. The rearrangement joins TRBV19 to TRBJ2-6; unclear D gene. The source is a woman aged 45-65 years who had recovered from COVID-19. The specimen was PBMCs or T cells enriched from blood (not recorded which). CDR3: CASTYGANVLTF. CDR3 coding DNA: TGTGCCAGTACTTATGGGGCCAACGTCCTGACTTTC.